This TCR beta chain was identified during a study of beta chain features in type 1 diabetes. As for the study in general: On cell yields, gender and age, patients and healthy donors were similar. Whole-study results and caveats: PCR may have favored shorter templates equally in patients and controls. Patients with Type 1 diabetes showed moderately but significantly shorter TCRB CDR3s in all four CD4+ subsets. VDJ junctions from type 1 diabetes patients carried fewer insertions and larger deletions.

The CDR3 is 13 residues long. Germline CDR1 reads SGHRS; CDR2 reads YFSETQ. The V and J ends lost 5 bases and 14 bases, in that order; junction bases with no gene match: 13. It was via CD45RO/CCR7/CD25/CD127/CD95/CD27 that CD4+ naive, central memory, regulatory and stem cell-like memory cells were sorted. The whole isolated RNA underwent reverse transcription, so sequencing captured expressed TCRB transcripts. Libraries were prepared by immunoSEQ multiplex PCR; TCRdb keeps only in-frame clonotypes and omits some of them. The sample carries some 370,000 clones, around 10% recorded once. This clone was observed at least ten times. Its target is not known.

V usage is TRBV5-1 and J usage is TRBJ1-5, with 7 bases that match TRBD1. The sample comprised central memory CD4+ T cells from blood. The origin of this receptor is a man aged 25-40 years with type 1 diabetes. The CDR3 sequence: CASRPDTGAMEHF. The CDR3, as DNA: TGCGCCAGCAGACCGGATACAGGGGCAATGGAGCATTTT.